The 29 T cell receptor beta chains below come from one sample, sequenced in a study of blood T cell repertoires in COVID-19 (dated by TCRdb to the early 2020s). The receptor library was made with the immunoSEQ multiplex PCR assay. TCRdb mirrors the immuneACCESS table, restricted to in-frame sequences. Some clones are absent from its copies; in checked studies, under half trace to an unresolved V gene, and the reason for the others is unknown. The sample contains about 74,000 clones, roughly three quarters of them found a single time. Roughly 20% of the sample is in the top ten clones. Sequenced: peripheral blood. The receptors stem from a man between 70 and 80 years old with acute or convalescent COVID-19.

V usage is TRBV23-1 and J usage is TRBJ2-2, with TRBD1 as a possible D gene (6 bases). TRBV23-1 is filed as an ORF, its function uncertain. This CDR3 is built from 16 residues. V lost 8 bases and J lost 0, with 16 bases in between. The DNA of the CDR3 is TGCGCCAGCTTATTAGGACAGCCCACGAACACCGGGGAGCTGTTTTTT. Its translation: CASLLGQPTNTGELFF.

Notes on this clone: One junction end does not reproduce the germline sequence, and a read error may be involved. The rearrangement uses TRBV11-2 and TRBJ2-5, with TRBD2 matching 9 bases. CDR1 is SGHAT, CDR2 FQNNGV, per germline. The CDR3 consists of 14 residues. The CDR3 region is CASNLAGVQETQYF. The CDR3 nucleotides are TGTGCCAGCAACTTAGCGGGAGTACAAGAGACCCAGTACTTC.

V and J are TRBV18 and TRBJ1-1; D not certain. CDR3 length: 14 residues. CDR1 is KGHSH and CDR2 is LQKENI in the germline V gene. V shed 3 bases and J shed 6 bases, with 14 bases lying between them. CDR3 sequence reads: CASSPGSQKAEAFF. The DNA for the CDR3 is TGTGCCAGCTCACCCGGGTCCCAAAAGGCTGAAGCTTTCTTT.

The chain has TRBV19 and TRBJ1-5; D is uncertain. CDR1 and CDR2 (germline): LNHDA, SQIVND (reference sequence). V gave up 1 base and J gave up 10 bases, with 17 bases separating them. The CDR3 runs 15 residues. The DNA of the CDR3 is TGTGCCAGTAGTATAGGTGGAGGAGGGCAGTCACCCCAGCATTTT. It specifies CASSIGGGGQSPQHF.

V usage is TRBV4-2 and J usage is TRBJ2-5; the match to TRBD1 covers 9 bases. The length of the CDR3 is 16 residues. Germline V CDR1 and CDR2: LGHNA, YNFKEQ. With V trimmed by 2 bases and J by 2 bases, 6 bases remained unmatched. CDR3 in amino acids: CASSQITGGVQETQYF. The CDR3 nucleotides are TGTGCCAGCAGCCAAATAACAGGGGGCGTACAAGAGACCCAGTACTTC.

The chain's CDR3 is CASSLLTAGYTGELFF. CDR3 DNA: TGTGCCAGCAGCTTGTTGACAGCGGGATACACCGGGGAGCTGTTTTTT. The chain links TRBV5-6 to TRBJ2-2; 7 bases match TRBD2. The V gene's germline CDR1 is SGHDT and CDR2 YYEEEE. The length of the CDR3 is 16 residues. The V and J ends lost 1 base and 3 bases, in that order; junction bases with no gene match: 6. The full variable domain, in which reference TRBV5-6 and TRBJ2-2 provide the parts outside the CDR3, is DAGVTQSPTHLIKTRGQQVTLRCSPKSGHDTVSWYQQALGQGPQFIFQYYEEEERQRGNFPDRFSGHQFPNYSSELNVNALLLGDSALYLCASSLLTAGYTGELFFGEGSRLTVL.

V usage is TRBV6-6 and J usage is TRBJ2-7, with 10 positions matching TRBD1. The length of the CDR3 is 14 residues. Germline-derived CDR1 and CDR2 are MNHNY and SVGAGI (reference sequence). Trimming cost V 6 bases and J 1 base; bases outside gene matches: 3. CDR3 DNA: TGTGCCAGCAGAGGGGACAGGGGTTCCTACGAGCAGTACTTC. Its protein product is CASRGDRGSYEQYF.

The rearrangement uses TRBV27 and TRBJ2-1; 14 bases fit TRBD2. The J segment lost 7 bases and the V segment lost 4 bases, leaving 6 bases of the junction unmatched. The CDR3 loop spans 16 amino acids. CDR1 is MNHEY and CDR2 is SMNVEV in the germline V gene (reference sequence). CDR3 DNA sequence: TGTGCCAGCAGTTCGGGACTAGCGGGAGTTGAGAATGAGCAGTTCTTC. Encoded protein: CASSSGLAGVENEQFF.

A few counts support this clone. The genes are TRBV7-3 and TRBJ2-7; 10 positions match TRBD1. This CDR3 has 13 residues. Unmatched junction bases numbered 3, after V lost 4 bases and J lost 6 bases. Germline CDR1 reads SGHTA; CDR2 reads FQGTGA. The CDR3 spells CASSSDRGGEQYF. The CDR3 nucleotides are TGTGCCAGCAGCTCGGACAGGGGGGGCGAGCAGTACTTC. The whole variable domain, remainder taken from reference TRBV7-3 and TRBJ2-7, is GAGVSQTPSNKVTEKGKYVELRCDPISGHTALYWYRQSLGQGPEFLIYFQGTGAADDSGLPNDRFFAVRPEGSVSTLKIQRTERGDSAVYLCASSSDRGGEQYFGPGTRLTVT.

The gene calls are TRBV9 and TRBJ2-2; no clear D gene. The CDR3 covers 14 residues. CDR1 and CDR2 (germline): SGDLS, YYNGEE. Trimming shortened V by 2 bases and J by 3 bases, and 8 bases separated the two germline ends. The CDR3 coding sequence is TGTGCCAGCAGCGTGTCCCGGGACACCGGGGAGCTGTTTTTT. It specifies CASSVSRDTGELFF.

This clone has a handful of counts. The chain links TRBV6-5 to TRBJ2-3; 7 bases match TRBD1. CDR3 length equals 15 residues. V gave up 6 bases and J gave up 3 bases; unmatched junction bases: 9. Germline V lookup: CDR1 MNHEY, CDR2 SVGAGI. The CDR3 protein is CASRFTRDSTDTQYF. DNA for the CDR3: TGTGCCAGCAGATTCACCCGGGACAGTACAGATACGCAGTATTTT.

This rearrangement joins TRBV5-8 to TRBJ2-7, with D maybe TRBD1 (6 bases). CDR3 length: 13 residues. CDR1 and CDR2 from the germline V gene are SGHTS and YDEGEE. The V gene lost 3 bases and the J gene lost 2 bases, with 9 bases spanning the gap. CDR3 region: CASSWGQAYEQYF. For the CDR3, the DNA is TGTGCCAGCAGCTGGGGACAAGCCTACGAGCAGTACTTC.

This clone was seen only a few times. The V gene is TRBV7-3, the J gene TRBJ2-7, with D possibly TRBD1 on 6 matching bases. Germline V lookup: CDR1 SGHTA, CDR2 FQGTGA. The ends were cut back, 6 bases at V and 0 bases at J, with 12 bases in the middle. The CDR3 totals 14 residues. The CDR3 nucleotides read TGTGCCAGCAGGGTCCAGGGGAACTCCTACGAGCAGTACTTC. This encodes CASRVQGNSYEQYF.

The chain recombines TRBV6-1 with TRBJ2-7; 7 bases map to TRBD2. V shed 2 bases and J 8 bases; nucleotides not matched to a gene: 6. This CDR3 spans 13 amino acids. Germline V lookup: CDR1 MNHNS, CDR2 SASEGT. The CDR3 is CASSELLLAQQYF. The CDR3 coding sequence is TGTGCCAGCAGTGAACTACTACTAGCGCAGCAGTACTTC.

This sequence joins TRBV9 and TRBJ1-4; D is unresolved. Germline CDR1 and CDR2: SGDLS and YYNGEE. The CDR3 runs to 14 residues. Trimming removed 2 bases at V and 7 bases at J, with 12 bases between. CDR3 in DNA: TGTGCCAGCAGCGTTGGAGGCAGAACTGAAAAACTGTTTTTT. Amino acid sequence: CASSVGGRTEKLFF. The complete variable domain, with remaining parts taken from reference TRBV9 and TRBJ1-4, reads DSGVTQTPKHLITATGQRVTLRCSPRSGDLSVYWYQQSLDQGLQFLIQYYNGEERAKGNILERFSAQQFPDLHSELNLSSLELGDSALYFCASSVGGRTEKLFFGSGTQLSVL.

The chain has TRBV29-1 and TRBJ1-4; 7 bases align to TRBD1. After removal of 0 bases from V and 8 bases from J, the junction contained 6 bases not matched to a gene. Germline loops: CDR1 SQVTM, CDR2 ANQGSEA. CDR3 length equals 14 residues. The CDR3 protein is CSVEDHLTGEKLFF. DNA for the CDR3: TGCAGCGTTGAAGACCATTTGACAGGGGAAAAACTGTTTTTT.

With regard to this clone: Because the CDR3's place on the DNA is in doubt, the DNA is left out and the CDR3 is given as listed by TCRdb. This chain links TRBV6-5 with TRBJ1-2; the table assigns TRBD1, which was not confirmed against the DNA. From germline, CDR1 is MNHEY and CDR2 SVGAGI. Including both end residues, the CDR3 is 15 amino acids long. CDR3 sequence reads: CASSSSDSFLYGYTF.

V gene TRBV7-9 combines with J gene TRBJ2-7; D not certain. The germline V gene encodes CDR1 SEHNR and CDR2 FQNEAQ (reference sequence). The V end was cut by 5 bases, the J end by 3 bases, with 8 bases between. There are 12 residues in the CDR3. CDR3 protein: CASSIDIYEQYF. The CDR3 DNA follows: TGTGCCAGCAGCATCGACATCTACGAGCAGTACTTC.

The chain employs TRBV10-3 and TRBJ2-6, with 9 bases matching TRBD1. There are 18 residues in the CDR3. CDR1 and CDR2 from the germline V gene are ENHRY and SYGVKD. J gave up 0 bases and V 6 bases, and 9 bases lay outside the gene matches. CDR3 coding DNA: TGTGCCATCAGCCCTTCGGGACAGGGCACCTCTGGGGCCAACGTCCTGACTTTC. Translating gives CAISPSGQGTSGANVLTF.

The genes are TRBV10-3 and TRBJ2-7; a weak D match, TRBD1 (5 bases). CDR1 and CDR2 from the germline V gene are ENHRY and SYGVKD. The length of the CDR3 is 12 residues. V was pared by 6 bases and J by 5 bases, with 11 bases between. The CDR3 sequence is CAISDQTDEQYF. The CDR3 DNA is TGTGCCATCAGCGATCAGACAGACGAGCAGTACTTC.

This clone was found once. The gene calls are TRBV27 and TRBJ1-3; TRBD1 might be the D (5 bases). Germline-derived CDR1 and CDR2 are MNHEY and SMNVEV (reference sequence). The CDR3 is 15 amino acids. Trimming removed 4 bases at V and 2 bases at J, with 12 bases between. CDR3 coding DNA: TGTGCCAGCAGTTCTGTGCTAGGGGCTGGAAACACCATATATTTT. Translating gives CASSSVLGAGNTIYF.

The chain recombines TRBV27 with TRBJ2-5; 7 bases match TRBD1. Germline CDR1 is MNHEY and CDR2 is SMNVEV (reference sequence). With 6 bases clipped from V and 3 bases from J, the junction kept 10 bases outside the gene matches. CDR3 length equals 15 residues. DNA for the CDR3: TGTGCCAGCAGGAAAATCACAGGGGTGGAAGAGACCCAGTACTTC. This gives the protein CASRKITGVEETQYF.

The V call is TRBV28, the J call TRBJ2-3; 7 nucleotides line up with TRBD1. J lost 0 bases, V lost 6 bases, and 3 bases had no gene match. Germline lookup yields CDR1 MDHEN and CDR2 SYDVKM. This CDR3 is built from 14 residues. The CDR3 nucleotides read TGTGCCAGCAGCAACAGGGGCAGCACAGATACGCAGTATTTT. Its translation: CASSNRGSTDTQYF.

The chain has TRBV5-1 and TRBJ2-1, with a weak D call TRBD1 (6 bases). The CDR3 totals 16 residues. Germline V gene data show CDR1 as SGHRS and CDR2 as YFSETQ. V gave up 1 base and J gave up 0 bases, with 11 bases separating them. The CDR3 DNA reads TGCGCCAGCAGCTTGACTCAGGGGAGCTCCTACAATGAGCAGTTCTTC. Protein product: CASSLTQGSSYNEQFF.

CDR3 nucleotides: TGTGCCAGCAGAACCGGGACAGGGGAACAGCCCCAGCATTTT. This encodes CASRTGTGEQPQHF. The genes are TRBV28 and TRBJ1-5; 10 bases fit TRBD1. The V and J ends lost 6 bases and 7 bases, in that order; junction bases with no gene match: 6. The CDR3 is 14 amino acids. CDR1 is MDHEN and CDR2 is SYDVKM in the germline V gene.

The genes are TRBV12-5 and TRBJ2-1, with 13 nucleotides matching TRBD2. CDR1 and CDR2 from the germline V gene are LGHNT and FRNRAP. V lost 3 bases, J lost 9 bases, and 11 bases stayed unmatched. This CDR3 has 17 amino acids. The CDR3 sequence is CASGFDGTSGMVGEQFF. CDR3 nucleotides: TGTGCTAGTGGTTTCGACGGGACTAGCGGGATGGTGGGTGAGCAGTTCTTC.

The CDR3 sequence is CASKAREANEQFF. The CDR3 DNA sequence: TGTGCCAGCAAAGCCCGGGAAGCGAATGAGCAGTTCTTC. The genes are TRBV5-4 and TRBJ2-1, with a tentative D call TRBD2 (5 bases). Germline V CDR1 and CDR2: SGHNT, YYREEE (reference sequence). Trimming stripped 6 bases from V and 7 bases from J, with 14 bases between. The CDR3 is made up of 13 amino acids.

V and J are TRBV14 and TRBJ1-1; 9 bases map to TRBD1. Germline assignment: CDR1 SGHDN and CDR2 FVKESK. The CDR3 consists of 13 residues. The V gene end was trimmed by 3 bases and the J gene end by 9 bases; junction bases not matched to a gene: 5. The CDR3 sequence is CASSQGDREKAFF. CDR3 bases: TGTGCCAGCAGCCAGGGGGACAGGGAGAAAGCTTTCTTT.

V gene TRBV6-2 or TRBV6-3 combines with J gene TRBJ1-5; a weak D match, TRBD1 (5 bases). The V and J ends lost 4 bases and 6 bases respectively, with 19 bases between them. Germline assignment: CDR1 MNHEY and CDR2 SVGEGT. CDR3 length: 16 residues. This CDR3 is CASSFGRGELGQPQHF. The CDR3 DNA is TGTGCCAGCAGTTTCGGACGGGGGGAATTGGGTCAGCCCCAGCATTTT.